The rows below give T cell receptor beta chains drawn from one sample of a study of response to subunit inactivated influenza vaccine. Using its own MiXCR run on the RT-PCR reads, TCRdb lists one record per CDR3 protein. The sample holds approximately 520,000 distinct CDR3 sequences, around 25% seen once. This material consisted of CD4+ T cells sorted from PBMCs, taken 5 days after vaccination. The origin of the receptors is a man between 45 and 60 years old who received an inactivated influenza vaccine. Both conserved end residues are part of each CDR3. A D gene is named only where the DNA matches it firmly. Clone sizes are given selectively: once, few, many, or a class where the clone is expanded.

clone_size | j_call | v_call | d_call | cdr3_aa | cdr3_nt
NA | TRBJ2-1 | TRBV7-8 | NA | CASSLRARTGEQFF | TGTGCCAGCAGCTTACGGGCCCGCACGGGTGAGCAGTTCTTC
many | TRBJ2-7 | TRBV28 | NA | CASSLFSYEQYF | TGTGCCAGCAGTTTATTCAGCTACGAGCAGTACTTC
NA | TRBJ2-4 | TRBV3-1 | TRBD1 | CASSQERTGKNIQYF | TGTGCCAGCAGCCAAGAACGGACAGGAAAAAACATTCAGTACTTC
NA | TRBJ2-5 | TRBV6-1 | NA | CASKWTDYQETQYF | TGTGCCAGCAAGTGGACAGACTATCAAGAGACCCAGTACTTC
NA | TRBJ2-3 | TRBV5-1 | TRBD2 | CASMSGLATDTQYF | TGCGCCAGCATGTCGGGACTAGCCACAGATACGCAGTATTTT
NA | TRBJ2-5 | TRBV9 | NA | CASSADRSGTQYF | TGTGCCAGCAGCGCAGACAGATCCGGGACCCAGTACTTC
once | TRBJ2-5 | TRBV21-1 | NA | CASSRDPKQETQYF | TGTGCCAGCAGTCGGGACCCCAAACAAGAGACCCAGTACTTC
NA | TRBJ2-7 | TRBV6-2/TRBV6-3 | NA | CASSSREGAYEQYF | TGTGCCAGCAGTTCGAGGGAGGGGGCCTACGAGCAGTACTTC
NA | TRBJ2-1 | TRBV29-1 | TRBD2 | CSVPQRGGYEQFF | TGCAGCGTCCCCCAGCGGGGGGGTTATGAGCAGTTCTTC
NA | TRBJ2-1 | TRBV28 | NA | CASSFYLWSQVGGEQFF | TGTGCCAGCAGTTTCTATTTATGGTCTCAGGTTGGGGGTGAGCAGTTCTTC
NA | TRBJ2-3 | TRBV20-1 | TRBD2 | CSASFILAGADTQYF | TGCAGTGCTAGTTTTATCCTAGCGGGGGCAGATACGCAGTATTTT
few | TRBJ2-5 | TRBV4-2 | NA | CASSQEQQETQYF | TGTGCCAGCAGCCAAGAGCAACAAGAGACCCAGTACTTC
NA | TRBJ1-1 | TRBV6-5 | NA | CASSYKGIVVEAFF | TGTGCCAGCAGCTACAAGGGTATCGTAGTCGAGGCTTTCTTT
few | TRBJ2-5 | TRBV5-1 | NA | CASSLAPGSLKETQYF | TGCGCCAGCAGCTTGGCCCCAGGGTCCCTCAAAGAGACCCAGTACTTC
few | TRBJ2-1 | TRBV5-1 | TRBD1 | CASSLKDPGQGNEQFF | TGCGCCAGCAGCTTAAAGGACCCGGGACAGGGCAATGAGCAGTTCTTC
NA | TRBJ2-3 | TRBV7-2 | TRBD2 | CASSLWASGVTDTQYF | TGTGCCAGCAGCTTATGGGCTAGCGGGGTCACAGATACGCAGTATTTT
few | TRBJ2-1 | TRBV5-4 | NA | CAARSGDIVYNEQFF | TGTGCCGCGCGATCGGGGGACATAGTCTACAATGAGCAGTTCTTC
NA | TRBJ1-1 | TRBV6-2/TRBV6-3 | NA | CASSYLAGTEAFF | TGTGCCAGCAGTTATTTGGCTGGGACTGAAGCTTTCTTT
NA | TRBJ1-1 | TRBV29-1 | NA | CSVEEQSNTEAFF | TGCAGCGTTGAAGAACAGTCGAACACTGAAGCTTTCTTT
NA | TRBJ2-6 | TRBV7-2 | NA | CASSLNPGGANVLTF | TGTGCCAGCAGCCTTAACCCGGGTGGGGCCAACGTCCTGACTTTC
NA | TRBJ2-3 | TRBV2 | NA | CASIMGQGSADTQYF | TGTGCCAGCATAATGGGGCAGGGGAGCGCAGATACGCAGTATTTT
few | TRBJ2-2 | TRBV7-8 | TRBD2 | CAIGGGTSSPGELFF | TGTGCCATAGGGGGCGGGACTAGCTCCCCCGGGGAGCTGTTTTTT
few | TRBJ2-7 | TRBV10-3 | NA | CAISELPGARHEQYF | TGTGCCATCAGTGAACTCCCAGGGGCGCGCCACGAGCAGTACTTC
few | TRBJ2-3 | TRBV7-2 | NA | CASRDAGIYTQYF | TGTGCCAGTAGGGATGCAGGAATTTATACGCAGTATTTT
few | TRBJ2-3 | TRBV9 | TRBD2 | CASSVGLLRGGTDTQYF | TGTGCCAGCAGCGTTGGACTCTTGCGGGGGGGCACAGATACGCAGTATTTT
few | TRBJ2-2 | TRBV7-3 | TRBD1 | CASSYLPDRANTGELFF | TGTGCCAGCAGCTACTTACCGGACAGGGCGAACACCGGGGAGCTGTTTTTT
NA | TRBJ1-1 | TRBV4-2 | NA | CASSPKLPRDTEAFF | TGTGCCAGCAGCCCCAAACTTCCGAGGGACACTGAAGCTTTCTTT
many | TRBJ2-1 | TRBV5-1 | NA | CASSLSGYNEQFF | TGCGCCAGCAGCTTGTCAGGGTACAATGAGCAGTTCTTC
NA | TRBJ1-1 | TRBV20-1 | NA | CSARGLIGTEAFF | TGCAGTGCTAGGGGGCTCATCGGCACTGAAGCTTTCTTT
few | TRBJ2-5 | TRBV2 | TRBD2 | CASSDLVWEGTQYF | TGTGCCAGCAGTGATCTGGTTTGGGAGGGGACCCAGTACTTC
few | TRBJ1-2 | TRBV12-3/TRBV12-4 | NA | CASRPGGSGGYTF | TGTGCCAGCAGACCCGGGGGATCGGGAGGCTACACCTTC
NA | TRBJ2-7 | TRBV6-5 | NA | CASSYSTGRSYEQYF | TGTGCCAGCAGTTACTCGACTGGCAGGTCCTACGAGCAGTACTTC
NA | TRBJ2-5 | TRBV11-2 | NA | CASSFSRANAGRETQYF | TGTGCCAGCAGCTTTTCCAGGGCCAATGCTGGGCGGGAGACCCAGTACTTC
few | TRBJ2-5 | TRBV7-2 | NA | CASSRTYQETQYF | TGTGCCAGCAGCCGGACTTACCAAGAGACCCAGTACTTC
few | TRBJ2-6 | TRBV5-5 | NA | CASRDISGANVLTF | TGTGCCAGCAGGGACATCTCTGGGGCCAACGTCCTGACTTTC
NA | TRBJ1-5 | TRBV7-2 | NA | CASSPQGRVNQPQHF | TGTGCCAGCAGCCCACAGGGTCGGGTCAATCAGCCCCAGCATTTT
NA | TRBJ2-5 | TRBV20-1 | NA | CSASMETQYF | TGCAGTGCTAGTATGGAGACCCAGTACTTC
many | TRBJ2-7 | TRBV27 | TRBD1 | CASSYRKGQGTYEQYF | TGTGCCAGCAGTTACAGGAAGGGACAGGGGACCTACGAGCAGTACTTC
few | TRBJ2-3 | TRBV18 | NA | CASSPWNRDGATDTQYF | TGTGCCAGCTCACCGTGGAACCGGGACGGAGCCACAGATACGCAGTATTTT
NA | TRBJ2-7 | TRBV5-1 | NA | CASSLKGVSIYF | TGCGCCAGCAGCTTGAAGGGGGTGTCTATTTACTTC
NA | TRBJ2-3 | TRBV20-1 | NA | CSARDLVRGNTDTQYF | TGCAGTGCTAGAGATTTAGTCAGGGGAAACACAGATACGCAGTATTTT
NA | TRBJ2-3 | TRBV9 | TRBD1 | CASSVQVGQGGDTQYF | TGTGCCAGCAGCGTCCAAGTGGGACAGGGCGGGGATACGCAGTATTTT
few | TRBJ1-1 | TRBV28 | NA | CASSPTPGSTEAFF | TGTGCCAGCAGTCCCACCCCCGGTAGCACTGAAGCTTTCTTT
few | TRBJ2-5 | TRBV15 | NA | CATSRGTFQETQYF | TGTGCCACCAGCAGAGGGACGTTTCAAGAGACCCAGTACTTC
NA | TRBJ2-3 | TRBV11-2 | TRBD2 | CASSLGLAVATQYF | TGTGCCAGCAGCTTGGGCCTAGCGGTGGCGACGCAGTATTTT
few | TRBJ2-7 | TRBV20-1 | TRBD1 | CSASDRKSSYEQYF | TGCAGTGCTTCGGACAGGAAGAGCTCCTACGAGCAGTACTTC
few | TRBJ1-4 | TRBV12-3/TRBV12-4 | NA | CASSLGRGIGEKLFF | TGTGCCAGCAGTTTAGGTCGGGGGATCGGCGAAAAACTGTTTTTT
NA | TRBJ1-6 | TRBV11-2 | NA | CASSPSGRRNSPLHF | TGTGCCAGCAGCCCCTCGGGGAGACGGAATTCACCCCTCCACTTT
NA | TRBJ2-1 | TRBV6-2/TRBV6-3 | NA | CASSYDMYLRRVF | TGTGCCAGCAGTTACGACATGTACCTCCGCCGGGTCTTC
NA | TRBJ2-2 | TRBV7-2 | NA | CASSFREIGGELFF | TGTGCCAGCAGCTTCCGGGAGATAGGCGGGGAGCTGTTTTTT
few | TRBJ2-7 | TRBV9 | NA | CASSVFGSGTLYF | NA
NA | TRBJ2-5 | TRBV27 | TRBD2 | CASSSPSSGGAETQYF | TGTGCCAGCAGTTCCCCCTCTAGCGGGGGGGCTGAGACCCAGTACTTC
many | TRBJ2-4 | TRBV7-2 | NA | CASSPSNLAKNIQYF | TGTGCCAGCAGCCCGTCAAACCTAGCCAAAAACATTCAGTACTTC
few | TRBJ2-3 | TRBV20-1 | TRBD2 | CSARLAGGLDTQYF | TGCAGTGCTAGGTTAGCGGGGGGGTTAGATACGCAGTATTTT